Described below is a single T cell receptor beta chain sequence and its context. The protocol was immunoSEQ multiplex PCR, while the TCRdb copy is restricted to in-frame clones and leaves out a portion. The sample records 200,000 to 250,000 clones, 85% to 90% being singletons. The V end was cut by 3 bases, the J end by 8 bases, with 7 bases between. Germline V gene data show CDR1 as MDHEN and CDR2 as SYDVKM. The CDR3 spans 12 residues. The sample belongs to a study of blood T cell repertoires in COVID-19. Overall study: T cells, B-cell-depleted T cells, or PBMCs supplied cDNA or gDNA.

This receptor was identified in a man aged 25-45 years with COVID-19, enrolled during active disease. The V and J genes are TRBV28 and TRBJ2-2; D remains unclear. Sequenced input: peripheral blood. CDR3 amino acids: CASSFSPGELFF. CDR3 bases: TGTGCCAGCAGTTTTAGTCCGGGGGAGCTGTTTTTT.